The present entry profiles one T cell receptor (delta chain) with its context. This clone was found a few times. The antigen it recognizes is unknown. The sample holds no much larger clone one base away, and base qualities are not on file. This sample was included in a study of gammadelta T cells in human blood (dated by TCRdb to the early 2020s). Overall study results and their limits: According to the study, polyclonal expansion of innate gamma-delta T cells right after birth appeared to be driven by microbial exposure.

Measured from the cysteine to the phenylalanine, the CDR3 is 26 residues long. Only CDR3 DNA remains: 78 bases, in frame from the first base. The junction shows trimming of 2 bases on V and 0 bases on J, and the gene matches do not reach 35 bases of it. From a lookup of the germline V gene, CDR1 and CDR2 are GEAIGNYY and EKD. Libraries were built with RT-PCR. Sequencing took place on an Illumina MiSeq. TCRdb reanalyzed the public reads with the CATT caller, and identical DNA sequences were merged afterwards. Within this sample are over 850 delta-chain clones, with around a quarter of them counted one time only. The top ten clonotypes cover roughly 11% of the sample.

This chain is built from TRDV2 and TRDJ1; 10 nucleotides in the junction match TRDD3. The source of this sequence is a human donor. The sequencing sample was made of non-Vgamma9Vdelta2 gamma-delta T cells from infant blood. The sequenced DNA is TGTGCCTGTGACAATAGCTTCCTCGGTAGAATGGGGGATACAAGAAGACCCGAGGGGTACACCGATAAACTCATCTTT. It encodes CACDNSFLGRMGDTRRPEGYTDKLIF.